Following are 10 T cell receptor beta chains from one sample sequenced in a study of post-analysis software for immune sequencing data. Regarding the study as a whole: In patients, TRBV5-6, TRBV5-1 and TRBV20-1 belonged to roughly 5 TRBV segments found more frequently than in controls.

Their recognized antigens are unknown. TCR beta libraries were prepared from cDNA with unique molecular identifiers. From the PCR reads, TCRdb called clonotypes with MiXCR, one entry per CDR3 protein. The sample consists of 170,000 or so distinct CDR3 sequences, roughly 30% of them appearing once. Input material: blood. These receptors originate from a girl between 5 and 17 years old with multiple sclerosis.

This clonotype has just a few counts. A much bigger clone sits one base away, suggesting this may be a read error. V and J are TRBV27 and TRBJ1-2, with 8 bases matching TRBD1. Germline V gene data show CDR1 as MNHEY and CDR2 as SMNVEV (reference sequence). The V segment lost 10 bases and the J segment 0 bases; nucleotides outside the gene matches: 10. This CDR3 region has 15 residues. The CDR3: CANKYRDRPNYGYTF. In DNA, the CDR3 is TGTGCCAACAAGTACCGGGACAGGCCTAACTATGGCTACACCTTC.

The V and J genes are TRBV28 and TRBJ2-1, with 9 bases matching TRBD2. The CDR3 has 16 amino acids. Germline trimming cut 4 bases from V and 15 bases from J; bases unmatched to any gene: 19. Germline V lookup: CDR1 MDHEN, CDR2 SYDVKM. CDR3 sequence (DNA): TGTGCCAGCAGTTCATTAGCGGGAGCGCCCTACAATGAACGGTTCTTC. Its translation is CASSSLAGAPYNERFF.

This clonotype was detected only once. A much larger clone sits a single nucleotide away, making a read error possible. V usage is TRBV29-1 and J usage is TRBJ2-1; TRBD1 is a possible D gene (6 bases). The CDR3 runs 16 residues. The V gene's germline CDR1 is SQVTM and CDR2 ANQGSEA. CDR3 sequence: CSVEGAAGSSYDEQFF. In DNA form, the CDR3 reads TGCAGCGTTGAGGGGGCAGCCGGTAGCTCCTACGATGAGCAGTTCTTC.

Only a few counts were recorded for this clonotype. This sequence joins TRBV24-1 and TRBJ2-5; D remains ambiguous. The CDR3 consists of 14 residues. V dropped 5 bases and J dropped 1 base, with 10 bases sitting between them. Germline V CDR1 and CDR2: KGHDR, SFDVKD. The CDR3 here is CATSGLQPQETQYF. The CDR3 DNA sequence: TGTGCCACCAGTGGTCTACAGCCCCAAGAGACCCAGTACTTC.

A word on this clonotype: A much larger clone differs by one base, so this may be a read error. The rearrangement joins TRBV5-1 to TRBJ2-3; D not certain. Germline values: CDR1 SGHRS, CDR2 YFSETQ. Trimming removed 4 bases from V and 0 bases from J, with 12 bases in between. This CDR3 contains 15 residues. The CDR3 sequence is CASSRFPNSTDTQYF. The CDR3 DNA reads as TGCGCCAGCAGCCGATTTCCCAACAGCACAGATACGCAGTATTTT.

As for this clonotype: A much larger clonotype is one base distant, so this may be a read error. The chain links TRBV5-1 to TRBJ2-6; tentatively, D is TRBD1 (6 bases). Germline CDR1 and CDR2: SGHRS and YFSETQ. The CDR3 consists of 16 residues. In DNA, the CDR3 is TGCGCCAGCAGCGAGGGACACCTCTCTGGGACCAACGTCCTGACTTTC. It translates to CASSEGHLSGTNVLTF. Full variable domain (missing parts from reference TRBV5-1 and TRBJ2-6): KAGVTQTPRYLIKTRGQQVTLSCSPISGHRSVSWYQQTPGQGLQFLFEYFSETQRNKGNFPGRFSGRQFSNSRSEMNVSTLELGDSALYLCASSEGHLSGTNVLTFGAGSRLTVL.

The rearrangement uses TRBV20-1 and TRBJ2-2; 9 nucleotides match TRBD1. V dropped 6 bases and J dropped 5; count of bases not matched to a gene: 7. Per germline, CDR1 DFQATT and CDR2 SNEGSKA (reference sequence). This CDR3 has 14 residues. The CDR3 spells CSARYRGPTGELFF. In nucleotides, the CDR3 is TGCAGTGCCCGTTACAGGGGGCCGACCGGGGAGCTGTTTTTT.

This clonotype showed up many times. Written as DNA, the CDR3 is TGTGCCAGCAAGGCCGCAGCGGGAGATTCGAATACGCAGTATTTT. It is translated as CASKAAAGDSNTQYF. The V gene is TRBV6-4, the J gene TRBJ2-3; 8 nucleotides align to TRBD2. The V segment lost 7 bases and the J segment 7 bases; nucleotides outside the gene matches: 13. The germline V gene encodes CDR1 MRHNA and CDR2 SNTAGT. The CDR3 consists of 15 residues.

Remarks on this clonotype: A junction boundary mismatches the germline segment, possibly from a read error. The chain uses TRBV11-2 and TRBJ1-1, with a weak D call TRBD1 (5 bases). Per the germline V gene, CDR1 is SGHAT and CDR2 is FQNNGV. The CDR3 covers 16 residues. The CDR3 nucleotides read TGTGCCAGCAGCCCCTCGGGTCGGGGGATGAGCACTGAAGCCTTCTTT. It yields the protein CASSPSGRGMSTEAFF.

The V and J genes are TRBV27 and TRBJ2-7, with a tentative D call TRBD2 (6 bases). The CDR3 extends over 14 amino acids. Trimming left V 7 bases short and J 3 bases short, with 16 bases between. The germline gives CDR1 MNHEY, CDR2 SMNVEV (reference sequence). The CDR3 bases are TGTGCCAGCACCCGGGAGCTAAACCACTACGAGCAGTACTTC. It yields the protein CASTRELNHYEQYF.